The 16 T cell receptor beta chains below come from one sample, sequenced in a study of shared clonotypes between healthy human individuals. Produced via immunoSEQ multiplex PCR; TCRdb's table is partial and in-frame only. The sample includes just over 2,000,000 clones, roughly 94% seen only once; the top ten take 0.1% to 0.15%. The sequenced sample was naive CD4+ T cells sorted from blood. Subset in this sample: CD45RA+ positively selected. Every receptor here comes from a man aged 18-30 years in good health.

V gene TRBV9 combines with J gene TRBJ2-3; 10 nucleotides agree with TRBD2. The germline gives CDR1 SGDLS, CDR2 YYNGEE. J was trimmed by 5 bases and V by 7 bases; bases with no gene match: 13. CDR3 size: 16 residues. The CDR3 protein is CASRRVAGGLKDTQYF. Written as DNA, the CDR3 is TGTGCCAGCCGGAGGGTAGCGGGGGGACTTAAAGATACGCAGTATTTT.

The V and J genes are TRBV5-1 and TRBJ2-1; the match to TRBD2 covers 7 bases. The CDR3 sequence is 16 residues long. Looked up from germline, CDR1 is SGHRS and CDR2 is YFSETQ. The junction had 10 bases not matched to a gene; V was cut back by 0 bases and J by 7 bases. In DNA, the CDR3 is TGCGCCAGCAGCTTGGCTCCTAGCGGTTCCTTTAATGAGCAGTTCTTC. Translation gives CASSLAPSGSFNEQFF.

The rearrangement uses TRBV7-2 and TRBJ1-6; D is possibly TRBD1 (5 bases). The CDR3 spans 16 residues. V lost 3 bases and J 7 bases, leaving 16 bases between the germline ends. Germline V CDR1 and CDR2: SGHTA, FQGNSA. The CDR3 protein is CASSLVSGPMNSPLHF. The CDR3 region has the DNA TGTGCCAGCAGCTTGGTTTCGGGACCTATGAATTCACCCCTCCACTTT.

The chain is built from TRBV9 and TRBJ2-1, with TRBD1 matching 8 bases. The V segment lost 0 bases and the J segment 7 bases; nucleotides outside the gene matches: 6. CDR1 is SGDLS and CDR2 is YYNGEE in the germline V gene. This CDR3 spans 15 amino acids. CDR3 coding DNA: TGTGCCAGCAGCGTAGTGCAGGGGGCAAGAAATGAGCAGTTCTTC. Translating it yields CASSVVQGARNEQFF.

The chain employs TRBV5-1 and TRBJ1-5; D is undetermined. Trimming left V 1 base short and J 4 bases short, with 9 bases between. CDR3 length: 14 amino acids. The germline CDR1 and CDR2 sequences are SGHRS and YFSETQ. The CDR3 nucleotides read TGCGCCAGCAGCTTGAACGGTTTAAATCAGCCCCAGCATTTT. Amino acid sequence: CASSLNGLNQPQHF.

The chain uses TRBV7-2 and TRBJ1-6, with 8 bases that match TRBD1. CDR1 is SGHTA, CDR2 FQGNSA, per germline. CDR3 length: 15 residues. The ends lost 2 bases at V and 11 bases at J; junction bases unmatched: 8. CDR3 sequence (DNA): TGTGCCAGCAGCTTACAGGGGGCCGGGAAGGCACCCCTCCACTTT. It yields the protein CASSLQGAGKAPLHF.

Points on this clone: The sample has other DNA sequences that encode this CDR3 too. The chain joins TRBV2 to TRBJ2-3; 12 positions match TRBD2. Germline CDR1 and CDR2: SNHLY and FYNNEI. Trimming at V came to 4 bases and at J to 1 base, leaving 3 bases not matched to a gene. The CDR3 totals 16 residues. The DNA for the CDR3 is TGTGCCAGCAGTGCCCGGACTAGCGGGGGCACAGATACGCAGTATTTT. Translating it yields CASSARTSGGTDTQYF.

Only one count was recorded for this clone. The J gene is TRBJ2-1, the V gene TRBV7-9; either TRBD1 or TRBD2 may supply D (6 bases each). Germline values: CDR1 SEHNR, CDR2 FQNEAQ (reference sequence). The length of the CDR3 is 14 residues. V lost 3 bases to trimming and J lost 8 bases, with 14 bases between them. The CDR3 DNA follows: TGTGCCAGCAGCTTGTCGGGGGCAGTGGATGAGCAGTTCTTC. Residues: CASSLSGAVDEQFF.

The chain is built from TRBV6-1 and TRBJ1-4; 9 positions agree with TRBD1. The CDR3 is made up of 16 amino acids. Germline V gives CDR1 MNHNS, CDR2 SASEGT. The V segment lost 1 base and the J segment 6 bases; nucleotides outside the gene matches: 6. The CDR3 spells CASSEEGQGYYEKLFF. In nucleotides, the CDR3 is TGTGCCAGCAGTGAAGAGGGACAGGGATACTATGAAAAACTGTTTTTT.

This rearrangement joins TRBV28 to TRBJ1-1, with 11 nucleotides matching TRBD1. J was trimmed by 6 bases and V by 5 bases; bases with no gene match: 8. Germline V CDR1 and CDR2: MDHEN, SYDVKM. This CDR3 contains 15 residues. In DNA, the CDR3 is TGTGCCAGCAGTACCTCGGACAGGGGGCGATCTGAAGCTTTCTTT. It translates to CASSTSDRGRSEAFF.

V usage is TRBV5-1 and J usage is TRBJ1-5, with TRBD1 as a possible D gene (6 bases). Germline-derived CDR1 and CDR2 are SGHRS and YFSETQ. The CDR3 covers 14 residues. Between the trimmed V and J ends, which lost 0 bases and 7 bases, there was a span of 11 bases. CDR3 region: CASSLGGGVQPQHF. Here the CDR3 DNA reads TGCGCCAGCAGCTTGGGAGGGGGTGTCCAGCCCCAGCATTTT.

The chain combines TRBV5-1 with TRBJ1-2, with 8 nucleotides matching TRBD1. CDR1 SGHRS and CDR2 YFSETQ come from the germline V gene. The V segment lost 0 bases and the J segment 9 bases; nucleotides outside the gene matches: 7. The CDR3 contains 14 residues. Here the CDR3 reads CASSLGRGQDRYTF. Here the CDR3 DNA reads TGCGCCAGCAGCTTGGGCAGGGGGCAGGATCGCTACACCTTC.

This chain links TRBV6-6 with TRBJ2-7; 9 bases align to TRBD1. Trimming at V came to 4 bases and at J to 6 bases, leaving 7 bases not matched to a gene. Per the germline V gene, CDR1 is MNHNY and CDR2 is SVGAGI (reference sequence). The CDR3 extends over 14 amino acids. The CDR3 protein is CASSSEQGALEQYF. CDR3 in DNA: TGTGCCAGCAGTTCGGAACAGGGGGCTCTCGAGCAGTACTTC.

As to this clone: This CDR3 is also generated by other DNA sequences in the sample. CDR3 in amino acids: CASSYSPAGPYEQYF. CDR3 in DNA: TGTGCCAGCAGTTACTCTCCGGCAGGTCCCTACGAGCAGTACTTC. The rearrangement uses TRBV6-5 and TRBJ2-7, with unresolved D. Trimming shortened V by 0 bases and J by 2 bases, and 11 bases separated the two germline ends. The CDR3 totals 15 residues. Germline-derived CDR1 and CDR2 are MNHEY and SVGAGI.

This clone is a singleton in its sample. The CDR3 nucleotides are TGTGCCATCAGGGGGACGTTAGATTCACCCCTCCACTTT. Residues: CAIRGTLDSPLHF. This chain uses TRBV10-3 with TRBJ1-6; tentatively, D is TRBD1 (5 bases). Trimming took off 6 bases at V and 8 bases at J, with 11 bases between the two ends. The CDR3 is 13 amino acids. Germline lookup yields CDR1 ENHRY and CDR2 SYGVKD.

The chain has TRBV7-3 and TRBJ2-3; perhaps TRBD1 as D (5 bases). Germline-derived CDR1 and CDR2 are SGHTA and FQGTGA. The germline V and J ends were trimmed by 5 bases and 12 bases, with 15 bases remaining between them. The CDR3 is made up of 12 amino acids. DNA of the CDR3: TGTGCCAGCAGCGCTCCTGGGGCCCGCCAGTATTTT. This translates into CASSAPGARQYF.